The 29 T cell receptor beta chains in this list originate from one sample, sequenced in a study of T cells in Graves' hyperthyroidism and ophthalmopathy. The TCR beta CDR3 regions underwent amplification using RNA transcripts as the source. HTBI primers were employed in a first-round RT-PCR of the TCR CDR3. Each CDR3 protein is one row after TCRdb ran MiXCR on the multiplex PCR reads. The repertoire holds 650,000 to 700,000 distinct CDR3 sequences, with roughly 17% as singletons. What was sequenced was blood. The receptors stem from a man in his fifties or sixties with Graves' hyperthyroidism.

Of note for this clonotype: This may be a read error, as it is one base from a much larger clone. The chain carries TRBV30 and TRBJ1-2; a possible D gene is TRBD1 (5 bases). From germline, CDR1 is GTSNPN and CDR2 SVGIG (reference sequence). V was clipped by 2 bases and J by 6 bases, with 19 bases between them. This CDR3 has 15 amino acids. CDR3 loop: CAWSYYYRSTDGYTF. The CDR3 DNA reads as TGTGCCTGGAGTTATTACTACAGGTCTACGGATGGCTACACCTTC.

The chain carries TRBV29-1 and TRBJ2-2, with D hard to call. Per the germline V gene, CDR1 is SQVTM and CDR2 is ANQGSEA. Trimming stripped 0 bases from V and 1 base from J, with 6 bases between. The CDR3 has 14 amino acids. The CDR3 is CSVEDFKNTGELFF. The CDR3 DNA is TGCAGCGTTGAAGATTTCAAGAACACCGGGGAGCTGTTTTTT.

There are many counts of this clonotype. J is TRBJ2-7 and V is TRBV27, with TRBD2 matching over 9 bases. The CDR3 runs to 13 residues. The germline gives CDR1 MNHEY, CDR2 SMNVEV (reference sequence). After removal of 2 bases from V and 4 bases from J, the junction contained 0 bases not matched to a gene. CDR3: CASSLLAGYEQYF. For the CDR3, the DNA is TGTGCCAGCAGTTTACTAGCGGGGTACGAGCAGTACTTC.

This clonotype was found many times. The V gene is TRBV10-2, the J gene TRBJ2-5, with D possibly being TRBD2 (7 bases). CDR1 and CDR2 from the germline V gene are WSHSY and SAAADI. V was clipped by 6 bases and J by 1 base, with 15 bases between them. The CDR3 is 15 residues long. The DNA for the CDR3 is TGCGCCAGCAGCGAGCGGGGCAGGGGCCAAGAGACCCAGTACTTC. Translated: CASSERGRGQETQYF.

The table lists this clonotype with a few counts. This chain links TRBV2 with TRBJ2-1, with D possibly TRBD2 on 6 matching bases. With 7 bases removed from V and 3 bases from J, the gap between germline ends came to 13 bases. Germline CDR1 SNHLY, CDR2 FYNNEI. This CDR3 is 14 amino acids long. CDR3 in amino acids: CASKFPGLYNEQFF. CDR3 bases: TGTGCCAGCAAGTTTCCGGGACTCTACAATGAGCAGTTCTTC.

The table lists this clonotype with many counts. The J gene is TRBJ2-5, the V gene TRBV12-3 or TRBV12-4; TRBD1 or TRBD2 may be the D gene (5 bases each). V lost 8 bases, J lost 2 bases, and 12 bases lay in between. The CDR3 length is 13 residues. CDR3 nucleotides: TGTGCCAGCGGACGGGGCGGTCAAGAGACCCAGTACTTC. Amino acids: CASGRGGQETQYF.

This clonotype came up many times. The gene calls are TRBV28 and TRBJ1-5; D unclear. Per germline, CDR1 MDHEN and CDR2 SYDVKM. The CDR3 is 13 amino acids. V was clipped by 8 bases and J by 5 bases, with 13 bases between them. CDR3 DNA: TGTGCCAGCCGCGGACGGACCGATCAGCCCCAGCATTTT. Residues: CASRGRTDQPQHF.

The V gene is TRBV28, the J gene TRBJ2-7; 10 bases line up with TRBD1. Germline V CDR1 and CDR2: MDHEN, SYDVKM. The CDR3 has 10 residues. V shed 11 bases, J shed 9 bases, and the junction held 4 bases outside the gene matches. CDR3 bases: TGTGCCGCCCGGACAGGGGGGCAGTACTTC. This translates into CAARTGGQYF.

This clonotype was counted ten times or more. This chain links TRBV12-3 or TRBV12-4 with TRBJ2-3; D not certain. V lost 1 base and J lost 3, with 8 bases in between. The CDR3 has 14 residues. The CDR3 DNA sequence: TGTGCCAGCAGTTTAGGGAGCCGAACAGATACGCAGTATTTT. Translation: CASSLGSRTDTQYF.

The chain carries TRBV28 and TRBJ2-7; 11 positions match TRBD1. There are 16 residues in the CDR3. J gave up 1 base and V 5 bases, and 7 bases lay outside the gene matches. CDR1 MDHEN and CDR2 SYDVKM come from the germline V gene. The CDR3 DNA reads as TGTGCCAGCAGTACTCCGGGACAGGGGGAGTCCTACGAGCAGTACTTC. This translates into CASSTPGQGESYEQYF.

This clonotype was observed many times. J is TRBJ2-5 and V is TRBV28; TRBD2 agrees at 11 bases. The CDR3 spans 17 residues. V lost 5 bases to trimming and J lost 5 bases; unmatched junction nucleotides: 13. Germline CDR1 and CDR2: MDHEN and SYDVKM. The CDR3 DNA reads TGTGCCAGCAGTCCCCCTCCCGGACTAGCGGGTGGGGAGACCCAGTACTTC. It translates to CASSPPPGLAGGETQYF.

This clonotype was counted only a few times. The chain couples TRBV28 to TRBJ2-1; TRBD1 aligns across 7 bases. Trimming cost V 8 bases and J 2 bases; bases outside gene matches: 9. CDR1 MDHEN and CDR2 SYDVKM come from the germline V gene. The CDR3 runs 15 residues. CDR3 amino acids: CASGQRDSPYNEQFF. DNA for the CDR3: TGTGCCAGCGGCCAACGGGACAGCCCCTACAATGAGCAGTTCTTC.

This clonotype has only a few counts. The chain couples TRBV27 to TRBJ1-3; unclear D gene. The V end was cut by 2 bases, the J end by 4 bases, with 18 bases between. Germline V lookup: CDR1 MNHEY, CDR2 SMNVEV (reference sequence). This CDR3 contains 17 residues. DNA of the CDR3: TGTGCCAGCAGTTTAATAGGAGACCGGGCTGGGGGAAACACCATATATTTT. Protein product: CASSLIGDRAGGNTIYF.

This clonotype has only a few counts. The rearrangement uses TRBV19 and TRBJ1-4; 8 nucleotides line up with TRBD1. This CDR3 has 13 amino acids. The junction had 8 bases not matched to a gene; V was cut back by 9 bases and J by 8 bases. The germline V gene has CDR1 LNHDA and CDR2 SQIVND (reference sequence). CDR3 residues: CASSRTGYEKLFF. The CDR3 DNA sequence: TGTGCCAGCTCTAGGACAGGGTACGAAAAACTGTTTTTT.

This clonotype was seen repeatedly, ten times or more. The V gene is TRBV27, the J gene TRBJ2-7, with TRBD2 matching over 8 bases. The V and J ends lost 3 bases and 7 bases, in that order; junction bases with no gene match: 14. Germline V gene lookup returns CDR1 MNHEY and CDR2 SMNVEV (reference sequence). This CDR3 comprises 16 residues. The DNA for the CDR3 is TGTGCCAGCAGTTTCTTCCCCGGGAGGGCAAAAGGAGAGCAGTACTTC. It codes for CASSFFPGRAKGEQYF.

This clonotype was counted at least ten times. The chain combines TRBV28 with TRBJ1-1; D may be TRBD1 (6 bases). Germline CDR1 and CDR2: MDHEN and SYDVKM. V lost 4 bases, J lost 4 bases, and 13 bases lay in between. The CDR3 sequence is 14 residues long. CDR3: CASSSRGYRTEAFF. The CDR3 DNA follows: TGTGCCAGCAGTTCCAGGGGATATCGCACTGAAGCTTTCTTT.

The rearrangement links TRBV3-1 to TRBJ2-5; 7 bases fit TRBD2. V was pared by 2 bases and J by 5 bases, with 5 bases of the junction left unmatched. This CDR3 has 14 amino acids. The germline V gene encodes CDR1 LGHDT and CDR2 YNNKEL (reference sequence). The CDR3 DNA sequence: TGTGCCAGCAGCCAACGACTAGCCTGGGAGACCCAGTACTTC. Translated: CASSQRLAWETQYF.

This clonotype was recorded many times. J is TRBJ2-7 and V is TRBV20-1, with TRBD2 matching over 11 bases. The CDR3 is 13 amino acids. CDR1 and CDR2 (germline): DFQATT, SNEGSKA (reference sequence). J gave up 4 bases and V 5 bases, and 4 bases lay outside the gene matches. Here the CDR3 DNA reads TGCAGTGCTCCTAGACTAGCGGGATACGAGCAGTACTTC. Residues: CSAPRLAGYEQYF.

On this clonotype: A much larger clone differs by one base, so this may be a read error. The chain has TRBV27 and TRBJ2-2; D call uncertain. The length of the CDR3 is 13 residues. CDR1 and CDR2 from the germline V gene are MNHEY and SMNVEV (reference sequence). The germline V and J ends were trimmed by 5 bases and 1 base, with 5 bases remaining between them. The CDR3 coding sequence is TGTGCCAGCAGTATATGGAACACCGGGGAGCTGTTTTTT. It codes for CASSIWNTGELFF.

This clonotype occurred many times. This chain's CDR3 is CASSPNKGRAGANVLTF. CDR3 in DNA: TGTGCCAGCAGCCCAAACAAGGGGAGGGCTGGGGCCAACGTCCTGACTTTC. The chain is built from TRBV11-2 and TRBJ2-6; 7 positions agree with TRBD2. Per germline, CDR1 SGHAT and CDR2 FQNNGV. The V segment lost 5 bases and the J segment 2 bases; nucleotides outside the gene matches: 9. The CDR3 has 17 residues.

The chain uses TRBV28 and TRBJ2-5; D not certain. The germline CDR1 and CDR2 sequences are MDHEN and SYDVKM. The V gene lost 7 bases and the J gene lost 1 base, with 16 bases spanning the gap. CDR3 length: 15 residues. CDR3 in amino acids: CASKNQRVGQETQYF. In DNA, the CDR3 is TGTGCCAGCAAGAACCAAAGGGTGGGCCAAGAGACCCAGTACTTC.

This chain joins TRBV24-1 and TRBJ2-7; no clear D. The CDR3 is 11 residues long. V was shortened by 6 bases and J by 4 bases, with 6 bases between the two germline ends. Germline-derived CDR1 and CDR2 are KGHDR and SFDVKD. The DNA for the CDR3 is TGTGCCACCAGTAACGGGTACGAGCAGTACTTC. It encodes CATSNGYEQYF.

Only a few counts were recorded for this clonotype. This sequence joins TRBV6-1 and TRBJ2-1; 8 bases map to TRBD2. Germline V gives CDR1 MNHNS, CDR2 SASEGT. The CDR3 extends over 15 amino acids. The V gene end was trimmed by 6 bases and the J gene end by 4 bases; junction bases not matched to a gene: 8. CDR3 coding DNA: TGTGCCAGCAGCAAACTAGCGGCCGCGTACAATGAGCAGTTCTTC. Its protein is CASSKLAAAYNEQFF.

V usage is TRBV6-2 or TRBV6-3 and J usage is TRBJ1-1, with D unresolved. CDR1 and CDR2 from the germline V gene are MNHEY and SVGEGT. The V and J ends lost 0 bases and 4 bases respectively, with 9 bases between them. This CDR3 comprises 14 residues. In DNA, the CDR3 is TGTGCCAGCAGTTACTCGGCGGGAGGCACTGAAGCTTTCTTT. This translates into CASSYSAGGTEAFF.

About this clonotype itself: Since a much larger clone is just one base distant, this may be a read error. V gene TRBV5-1 combines with J gene TRBJ1-1; no definite D call. Germline V gene data show CDR1 as SGHRS and CDR2 as YFSETQ. The CDR3 extends over 14 amino acids. The CDR3 here is CASAPLRLNTEALF. The CDR3 nucleotides are TGCGCCAGCGCACCTCTCCGGTTGAACACTGAAGCTTTGTTT.

This chain joins TRBV6-2 or TRBV6-3 and TRBJ1-4; weak D call: TRBD1 (6 bases). CDR1 and CDR2 from the germline V gene are MNHEY and SVGEGT. CDR3 length: 17 residues. With 6 bases removed from V and 7 bases from J, the gap between germline ends came to 24 bases. DNA for the CDR3: TGTGCCAGCAGAACCGGGACATTACAACGTTGGGGTGAAAAACTGTTTTTT. Its translation: CASRTGTLQRWGEKLFF.

To note about this clonotype: One end of the junction fails to match germline, which may point to a read error. The V and J genes are TRBV7-7 and TRBJ2-3; D may match TRBD1 or TRBD2 (5 bases each). Germline CDR1 is SSHAT and CDR2 is FNYEAQ (reference sequence). This CDR3 spans 14 amino acids. The CDR3 nucleotides read TGTGCTAGCAGCTTAGGGACCATGGACGATACGCAGTATTTT. This codes for CASSLGTMDDTQYF.

The J gene is TRBJ2-3, the V gene TRBV7-9, with D uncertain. Trimming took 1 base from V and 0 from J, leaving 11 bases between them. Germline CDR1 and CDR2: SEHNR and FQNEAQ (reference sequence). CDR3 length equals 16 residues. The CDR3 sequence: CASSLGVGMSTDTQYF. CDR3 nucleotide sequence: TGTGCCAGCAGCTTAGGGGTGGGAATGAGCACAGATACGCAGTATTTT. Looking up the rest from reference TRBV7-9 and TRBJ2-3 gives the full variable domain: DTGVSQNPRHKITKRGQNVTFRCDPISEHNRLYWYRQTLGQGPEFLTYFQNEAQLEKSRLLSDRFSAERPKGSFSTLEIQRTEQGDSAMYLCASSLGVGMSTDTQYFGPGTRLTVL.

This clonotype was recorded at least ten times. CDR3 in DNA: TGTGCCAGCAGTTCATTAGGGGTCTGGGGAAAGAGTGTGGATGGCTACACCTTC. It specifies CASSSLGVWGKSVDGYTF. This chain connects TRBV28 to TRBJ1-2; D perhaps matches TRBD1 (5 bases). This CDR3 has 18 residues. Germline loops: CDR1 MDHEN, CDR2 SYDVKM. The ends were cut back, 4 bases at V and 6 bases at J, with 27 bases in the middle.